This T cell receptor beta chain was retrieved from a study of cytomegalovirus exposure and HLA in healthy donors. This clone was detected a few times. J lost 1 base, V lost 5 bases, and 10 bases had no gene match. CDR3 length equals 16 residues. CDR1 SGHVS and CDR2 FQNEAQ come from the germline V gene. The PCR had 60 Vbeta and 13 Jbeta primers. Sequencing used immunoSEQ multiplex PCR; TCRdb keeps in-frame clones, though not all of them. The table shows roughly 120,000 clones, with roughly 80% occurring only once. Source material: PBMCs. This rearrangement joins TRBV7-8 to TRBJ1-1, with 7 bases lining up with TRBD1. The source of this sequence is a male donor in good health and CMV-seronegative. CDR3 in DNA: TGTGCCAGCAGCCTAACGAGGGGGCAAAGGAACACTGAAGCTTTCTTT. Its translation: CASSLTRGQRNTEAFF.